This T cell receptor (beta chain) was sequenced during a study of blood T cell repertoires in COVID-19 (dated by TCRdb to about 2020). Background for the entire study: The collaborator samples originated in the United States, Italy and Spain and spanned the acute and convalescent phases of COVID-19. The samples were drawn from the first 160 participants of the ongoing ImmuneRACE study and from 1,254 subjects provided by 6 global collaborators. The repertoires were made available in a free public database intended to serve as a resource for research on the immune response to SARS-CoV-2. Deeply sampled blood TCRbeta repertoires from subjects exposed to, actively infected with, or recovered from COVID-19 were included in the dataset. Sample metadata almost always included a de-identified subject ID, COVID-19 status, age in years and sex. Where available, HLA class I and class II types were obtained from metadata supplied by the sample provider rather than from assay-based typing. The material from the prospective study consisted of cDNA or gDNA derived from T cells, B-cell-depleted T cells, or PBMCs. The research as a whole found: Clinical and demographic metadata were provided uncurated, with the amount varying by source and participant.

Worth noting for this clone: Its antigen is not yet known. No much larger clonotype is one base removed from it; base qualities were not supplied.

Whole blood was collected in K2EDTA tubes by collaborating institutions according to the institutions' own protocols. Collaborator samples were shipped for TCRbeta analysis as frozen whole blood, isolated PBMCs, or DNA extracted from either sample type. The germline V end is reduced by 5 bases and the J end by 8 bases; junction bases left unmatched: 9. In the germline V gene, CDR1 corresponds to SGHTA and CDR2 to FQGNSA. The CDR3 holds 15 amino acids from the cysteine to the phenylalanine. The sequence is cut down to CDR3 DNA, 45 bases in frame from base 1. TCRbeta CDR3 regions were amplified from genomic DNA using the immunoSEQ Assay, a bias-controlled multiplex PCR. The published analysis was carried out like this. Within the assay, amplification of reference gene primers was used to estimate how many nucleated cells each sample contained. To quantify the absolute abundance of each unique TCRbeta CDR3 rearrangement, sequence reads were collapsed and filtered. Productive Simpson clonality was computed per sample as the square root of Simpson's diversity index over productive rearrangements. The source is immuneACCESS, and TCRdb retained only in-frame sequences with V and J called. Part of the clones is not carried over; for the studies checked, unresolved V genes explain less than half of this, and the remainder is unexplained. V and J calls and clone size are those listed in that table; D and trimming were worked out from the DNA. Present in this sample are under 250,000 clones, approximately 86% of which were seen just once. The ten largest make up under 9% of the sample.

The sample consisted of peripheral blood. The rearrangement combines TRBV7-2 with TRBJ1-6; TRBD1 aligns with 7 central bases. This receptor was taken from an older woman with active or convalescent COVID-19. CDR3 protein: CASSTRTGWDSPLHF. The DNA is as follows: TGTGCCAGCAGCACCAGGACAGGTTGGGATTCACCCCTCCACTTT.